A selection of T cell receptor beta chains follows, all from one sample in a study of shared clonotypes between healthy human individuals. Produced via immunoSEQ multiplex PCR; TCRdb's table is partial and in-frame only. The table lists about 1,800,000 clones, about 95% of them singletons, with roughly 1% in the top ten. Input material: naive CD8+ T cells sorted from blood. The receptor set was obtained from a man aged 18 to 29 in good health. Each CDR3 is given with its conserved first and last residue. D genes are given only for firm matches. Size values are once, few and many counts, or a class for expanded clones, and some rows have none.

clone_size j_call cdr3_length v_call d_call cdr3_nt cdr3_aa
NA TRBJ2-7 13 TRBV28 TRBD2 TGTGCCAGCAGGCTAGCGGGATCCTACGAGCAGTACTTC CASRLAGSYEQYF
once TRBJ2-3 16 TRBV4-3 TRBD2 TGCGCCAGCAGCCACCGACTAGCGGGGAGCACAGATACGCAGTATTTT CASSHRLAGSTDTQYF
NA TRBJ1-4 16 TRBV27 TRBD1 TGTGCCAGCAGTTTAGACAGGGGGCAGGGGCATGAAAAACTGTTTTTT CASSLDRGQGHEKLFF
NA TRBJ2-7 16 TRBV6-5 NA TGTGCCAGCAGTTCCGACGCGGAAGCGAACTCCTACGAGCAGTACTTC CASSSDAEANSYEQYF
NA TRBJ1-2 15 TRBV28 NA TGTGCCAGCAGTACACGACACCCGAGGGGCTATGGCTACACCTTC CASSTRHPRGYGYTF
NA TRBJ2-1 15 TRBV11-3 NA TGTGCCAGCAGCCCCGGGGGTTTGGCCTACAATGAGCAGTTCTTC CASSPGGLAYNEQFF
NA TRBJ2-5 15 TRBV10-3 TRBD2 TGTGCCATCGCTGAGCCGGGACTAGCGGGAGAGACCCAGTACTTC CAIAEPGLAGETQYF
NA TRBJ2-7 12 TRBV28 TRBD2 TGTGCCAGCATGGGCGGGGGGTACGAGCAGTACTTC CASMGGGYEQYF
NA TRBJ1-1 12 TRBV5-4 NA TGTGCCAGCAGCTTTTTTAGGGCTGAAGCTTTCTTT CASSFFRAEAFF
NA TRBJ2-7 15 TRBV5-1 NA TGCGCCAGCAGCTTGGCCGTCGGGACGGGGAACGAGCAGTACTTC CASSLAVGTGNEQYF
NA TRBJ2-1 13 TRBV13 NA TGTGCCAGCAGCTTAAGGAACTGGGGGGAGCAGTTCTTC CASSLRNWGEQFF
few TRBJ1-6 15 TRBV5-1 NA TGCGCCAGCAGCTTCGAACAGGGTTATAATTCACCCCTCCACTTT CASSFEQGYNSPLHF
NA TRBJ1-1 15 TRBV7-8 TRBD1 TGTGCCAGCAGCTTAGGAGGAGGGGGCGGCACTGAAGCTTTCTTT CASSLGGGGGTEAFF
NA TRBJ1-4 13 TRBV30 TRBD1 TGTGCCTGGCGGACAGGGTGGGAAGAAAAACTGTTTTTT CAWRTGWEEKLFF
NA TRBJ2-6 16 TRBV27 NA TGTGCCAGCAGTCGCTCCTCCGCAACTGGGGCCAACGTCCTGACTTTC CASSRSSATGANVLTF
NA TRBJ1-3 12 TRBV30 NA TGTGCCCATACGGACTCTGGAAACACCATATATTTT CAHTDSGNTIYF
NA TRBJ1-2 15 TRBV4-1 TRBD1 TGCGCCAGCAGCCATGGAGGACAGGAATTCTATGGCTACACCTTC CASSHGGQEFYGYTF
NA TRBJ2-2 11 TRBV28 NA TGTGCCAGCGGTAGGGCCGGGGAGCTGTTTTTT CASGRAGELFF
NA TRBJ2-1 15 TRBV19 NA TGTGCCAGTAGTAAAGCGGCAGGGAGAAACAATGAGCAGTTCTTC CASSKAAGRNNEQFF
NA TRBJ2-1 16 TRBV4-1 TRBD2 TGCGCCAGCAGCCTCGCCCCGGGGGGGCCATACAATGAGCAGTTCTTC CASSLAPGGPYNEQFF
NA TRBJ2-7 13 TRBV7-9 NA TGTGCCAGCTCCGGGACCAACTCCGGGGAGCAGTACTTC CASSGTNSGEQYF
once TRBJ1-1 12 TRBV5-1 NA TGCGCCAGCAGCTTAACGGACACTGAAGCTTTCTTT CASSLTDTEAFF